This TCR beta chain was identified during a study of blood T cell repertoires in COVID-19. Data came from immunoSEQ multiplex PCR; TCRdb stores just in-frame clones and leaves some out. The sample yields roughly 210,000 clones, about nine tenths seen once. The germline V gene encodes CDR1 DFQATT and CDR2 SNEGSKA (reference sequence). CDR3 length: 11 amino acids. The sequence came from a man aged 30 to 39 in a cohort exposed to, infected with or recovered from COVID-19 (not recorded which). This rearrangement joins TRBV20-1 to TRBJ1-1; D unresolved. Sequenced: PBMCs or T cells enriched from blood (not recorded which). The CDR3 DNA follows: TGCAGCCCGGGGTTGAACACTGAAGCTTTCTTT. Protein sequence: CSPGLNTEAFF.